This entry features one TCR beta chain sequence. Its antigen is unidentified. The data are from a study of T cell responses to AZD1222 COVID-19 vaccine. Study-level information: Second doses were pooled across both intervals (about 4 or about 12 weeks).

Findings and limits, study-wide: After the peak T cell response, and only then, were repertoires sampled. Only a handful of AZD1222 recipients were seropositive at baseline.

Per the germline V gene, CDR1 is SQVTM and CDR2 is ANQGSEA. This CDR3 has 15 residues. Trimming removed 4 bases at V and 4 bases at J, with 19 bases between. Only in-frame clones appear in the TCRdb table, and some are missing; sequencing was by immunoSEQ multiplex PCR. This table holds about 100,000 clones, roughly 86% found once. The chain couples TRBV29-1 to TRBJ1-1; weak D call: TRBD1 (5 bases). The source is an adult in good health. This specimen was peripheral blood, taken on day 0 of AZD1222 vaccination. CDR3 loop: CSVGLSAGRATEAFF. Here the CDR3 DNA reads TGCAGCGTTGGTCTCTCGGCAGGGAGGGCCACTGAAGCTTTCTTT.